The 5 T cell receptor beta chains below all came from one sample that was sequenced in a study of OX40 agonist ivuxolimab in advanced cancers. Clones were read by immunoSEQ multiplex PCR, and TCRdb kept only the in-frame ones, dropping some. Of 86,000 or so clones listed, around 91% were seen once; the top ten hold 2.5% to 3%. The starting material was CD4+ or CD8+ T cells sorted from blood, obtained in a trial of the OX40 agonist ivuxolimab. These receptors originate from an adult with an advanced solid tumor such as melanoma, head and neck, liver or kidney cancer.

In this sample, this clone turned up once. J is TRBJ2-5 and V is TRBV5-4; TRBD1 might be the D (6 bases). The assigned J gene may be wrong: the sequence end matches TRBJ2-7 better. The CDR3 runs 15 residues. Germline V gives CDR1 SGHNT, CDR2 YYREEE (reference sequence). CDR3 bases: TGTGCCAGCAGCTTGGCAGGGGAGAGCTCCTACGAGCAGTACTTC. Its protein product is CASSLAGESSYEQYF.

V is TRBV19 and J is TRBJ1-2; D uncertain. The CDR3 loop spans 12 amino acids. Trimming stripped 5 bases from V and 4 bases from J, with 8 bases between. CDR1 and CDR2 (germline): LNHDA, SQIVND (reference sequence). The CDR3 DNA follows: TGTGCCAGTAGTCGGGGAGGCTATGGCTACACCTTC. Its translation: CASSRGGYGYTF.

The CDR3 DNA reads TGCGCCAGCAGCCCTGACATCGGCTCTGGAAACACCATATATTTT. Residues: CASSPDIGSGNTIYF. The genes are TRBV5-1 and TRBJ1-3; no clear D. The germline V gene has CDR1 SGHRS and CDR2 YFSETQ. The V end was cut by 4 bases, the J end by 0 bases, with 11 bases between. This CDR3 has 15 residues.

This chain connects TRBV5-5 to TRBJ2-2; TRBD1 might be the D (7 bases). The CDR3 loop spans 15 amino acids. V was shortened by 4 bases and J by 4 bases, with 14 bases between the two germline ends. Germline V gene lookup returns CDR1 SGHKS and CDR2 YYEKEE (reference sequence). The CDR3 loop reads CASSVRQGLTGELFF. The CDR3 DNA follows: TGTGCCAGCAGCGTCAGACAGGGACTCACCGGGGAGCTGTTTTTT. Filled out from reference TRBV5-5 and TRBJ2-2, the complete variable domain reads DAGVTQSPTHLIKTRGQQVTLRCSPISGHKSVSWYQQVLGQGPQFIFQYYEKEERGRGNFPDRFSARQFPNYSSELNVNALLLGDSALYLCASSVRQGLTGELFFGEGSRLTVL.

This chain connects TRBV6-1 to TRBJ2-3, with 9 positions matching TRBD2. V shed 5 bases, J shed 6 bases, and the junction held 6 bases outside the gene matches. The CDR3 covers 14 residues. Germline values: CDR1 MNHNS, CDR2 SASEGT. The CDR3 is CASSSGTSIDTQYF. For the CDR3, the DNA is TGTGCCAGCAGTTCGGGGACTAGCATCGATACGCAGTATTTT.